The present TCR beta chain was sequenced within a study of CD8+ T cells in alopecia areata. Study-wide context: Treated patients took oral tofacitinib at 5 to 10 mg twice daily.

This clone was seen just once. Once RNA had been extracted, it was reverse transcribed into cDNA to act as the sequencing template. Produced via immunoSEQ multiplex PCR; TCRdb's table is partial and in-frame only. The table lists 110,000 to 150,000 clones, approximately 50% of them singletons. The V gene's germline CDR1 is SQVTM and CDR2 ANQGSEA. The V gene end was trimmed by 1 base and the J gene end by 5 bases; junction bases not matched to a gene: 5. This CDR3 is built from 15 residues. The sequences come from CD4+ T cells sorted from blood, collected at week 0. The chain is built from TRBV29-1 and TRBJ2-1; TRBD1 matches 10 bases. The sequence was obtained from a human donor with alopecia areata. The CDR3 is CSVEAGQGTDNEQFF. As DNA, the CDR3 is TGCAGCGTTGAAGCGGGACAGGGGACGGACAATGAGCAGTTCTTC.